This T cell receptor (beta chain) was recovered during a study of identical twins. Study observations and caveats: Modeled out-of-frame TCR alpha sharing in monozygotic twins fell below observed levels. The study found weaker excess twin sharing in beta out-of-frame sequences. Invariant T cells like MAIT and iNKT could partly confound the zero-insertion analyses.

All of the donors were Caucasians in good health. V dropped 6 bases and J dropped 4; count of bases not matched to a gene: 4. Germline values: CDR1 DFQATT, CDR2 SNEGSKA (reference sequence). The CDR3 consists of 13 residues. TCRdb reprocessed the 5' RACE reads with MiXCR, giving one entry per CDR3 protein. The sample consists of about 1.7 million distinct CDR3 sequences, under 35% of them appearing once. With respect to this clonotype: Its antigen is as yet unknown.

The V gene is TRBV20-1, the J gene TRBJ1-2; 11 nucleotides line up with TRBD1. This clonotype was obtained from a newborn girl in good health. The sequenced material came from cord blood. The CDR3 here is CSAPGTGGYGYTF. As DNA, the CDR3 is TGCAGTGCACCAGGGACAGGGGGCTATGGCTACACCTTC.